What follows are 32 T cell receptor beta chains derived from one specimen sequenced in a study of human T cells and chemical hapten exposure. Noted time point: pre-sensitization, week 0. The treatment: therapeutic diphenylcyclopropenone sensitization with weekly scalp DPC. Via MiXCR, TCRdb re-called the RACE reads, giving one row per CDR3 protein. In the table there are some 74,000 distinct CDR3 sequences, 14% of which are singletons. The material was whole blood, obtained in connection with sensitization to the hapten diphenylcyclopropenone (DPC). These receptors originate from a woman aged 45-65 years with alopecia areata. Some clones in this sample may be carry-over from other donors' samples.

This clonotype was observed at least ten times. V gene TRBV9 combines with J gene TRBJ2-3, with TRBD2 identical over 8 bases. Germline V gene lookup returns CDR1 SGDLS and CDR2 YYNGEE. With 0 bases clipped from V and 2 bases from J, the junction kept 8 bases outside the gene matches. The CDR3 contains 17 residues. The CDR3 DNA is TGTGCCAGCAGCGTAGAAGGAAGCGGGAGACACACAGATACGCAGTATTTT. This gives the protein CASSVEGSGRHTDTQYF.

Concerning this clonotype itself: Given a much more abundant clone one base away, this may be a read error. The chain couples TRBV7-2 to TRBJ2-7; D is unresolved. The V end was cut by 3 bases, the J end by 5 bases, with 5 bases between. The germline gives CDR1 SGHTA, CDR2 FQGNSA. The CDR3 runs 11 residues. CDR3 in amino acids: CASSFLDEQYF. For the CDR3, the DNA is TGTGCCAGCAGCTTCTTGGACGAGCAGTACTTC.

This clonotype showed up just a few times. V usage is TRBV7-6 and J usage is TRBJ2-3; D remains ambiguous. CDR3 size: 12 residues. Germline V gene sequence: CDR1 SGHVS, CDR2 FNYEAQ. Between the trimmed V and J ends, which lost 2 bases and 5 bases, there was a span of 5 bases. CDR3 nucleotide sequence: TGTGCCAGCAGCTTATTTTTAGATACGCAGTATTTT. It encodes CASSLFLDTQYF.

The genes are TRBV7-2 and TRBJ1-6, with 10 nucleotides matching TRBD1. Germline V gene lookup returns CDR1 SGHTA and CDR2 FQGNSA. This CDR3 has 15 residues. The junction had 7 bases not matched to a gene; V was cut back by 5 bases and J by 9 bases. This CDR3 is CASSTQDRGSSPLHF. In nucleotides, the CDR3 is TGTGCCAGCAGCACTCAGGACAGGGGGAGTTCACCCCTCCACTTT.

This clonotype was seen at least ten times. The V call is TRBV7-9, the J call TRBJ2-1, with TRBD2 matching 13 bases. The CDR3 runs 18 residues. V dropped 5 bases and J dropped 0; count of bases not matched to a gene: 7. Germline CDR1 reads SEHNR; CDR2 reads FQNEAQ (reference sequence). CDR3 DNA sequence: TGTGCCAGCAGCCCACTAGCGGGAGGGCCTAGCTCCTACAATGAGCAGTTCTTC. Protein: CASSPLAGGPSSYNEQFF.

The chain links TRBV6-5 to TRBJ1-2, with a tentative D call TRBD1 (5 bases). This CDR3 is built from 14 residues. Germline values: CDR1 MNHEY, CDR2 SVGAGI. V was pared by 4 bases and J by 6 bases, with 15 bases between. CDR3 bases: TGTGCCAGCAGTTTGACAGTTTCGAAAAATGGCTACACCTTC. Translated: CASSLTVSKNGYTF.

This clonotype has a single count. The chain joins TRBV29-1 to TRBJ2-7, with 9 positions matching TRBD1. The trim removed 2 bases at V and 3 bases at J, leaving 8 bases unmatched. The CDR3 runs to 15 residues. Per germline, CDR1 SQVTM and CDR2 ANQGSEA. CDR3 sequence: CSVERGQGDFYEQYF. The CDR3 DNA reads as TGCAGCGTTGAAAGGGGACAGGGTGACTTCTACGAGCAGTACTTC.

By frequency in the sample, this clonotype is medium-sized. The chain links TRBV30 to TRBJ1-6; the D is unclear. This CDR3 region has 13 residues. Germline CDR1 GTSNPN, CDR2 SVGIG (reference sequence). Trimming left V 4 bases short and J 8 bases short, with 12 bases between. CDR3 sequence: CAWKGWADSPLHF. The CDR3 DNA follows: TGTGCCTGGAAAGGGTGGGCGGATTCACCCCTCCACTTT.

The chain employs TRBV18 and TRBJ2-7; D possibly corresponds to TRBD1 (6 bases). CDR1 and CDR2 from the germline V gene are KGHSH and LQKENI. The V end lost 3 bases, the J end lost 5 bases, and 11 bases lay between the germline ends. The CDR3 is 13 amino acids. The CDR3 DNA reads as TGTGCCAGCTCACCCGGCCGGGACAACGAGCAGTACTTC. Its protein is CASSPGRDNEQYF.

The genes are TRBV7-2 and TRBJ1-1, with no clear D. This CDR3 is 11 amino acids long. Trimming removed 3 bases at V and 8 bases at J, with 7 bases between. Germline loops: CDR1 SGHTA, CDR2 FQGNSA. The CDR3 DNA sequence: TGTGCCAGCAGCTTTGTGACGGAAGCTTTCTTT. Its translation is CASSFVTEAFF.

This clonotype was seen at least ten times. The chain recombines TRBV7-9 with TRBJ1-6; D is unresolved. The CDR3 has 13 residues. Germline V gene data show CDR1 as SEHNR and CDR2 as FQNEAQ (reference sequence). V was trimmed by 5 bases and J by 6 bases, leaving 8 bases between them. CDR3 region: CASSLKGNSPLHF. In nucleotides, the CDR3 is TGTGCCAGCAGCCTGAAGGGTAATTCACCCCTCCACTTT.

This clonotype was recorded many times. As DNA, the CDR3 is TGTGCCAGCAGCCAAGCAAGGAACACTGAAGCTTTCTTT. Its translation is CASSQARNTEAFF. This rearrangement joins TRBV14 to TRBJ1-1; no reliable D call. Germline V gene data show CDR1 as SGHDN and CDR2 as FVKESK. This CDR3 region has 13 residues. V lost 1 base and J lost 1, with 4 bases in between.

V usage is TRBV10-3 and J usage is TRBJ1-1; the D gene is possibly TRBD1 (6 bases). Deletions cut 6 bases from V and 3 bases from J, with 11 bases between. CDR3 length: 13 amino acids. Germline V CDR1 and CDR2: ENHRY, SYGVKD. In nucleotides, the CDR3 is TGTGCCATCAGCCGGGAGGGGGACACTGAAGCTTTCTTT. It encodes CAISREGDTEAFF.

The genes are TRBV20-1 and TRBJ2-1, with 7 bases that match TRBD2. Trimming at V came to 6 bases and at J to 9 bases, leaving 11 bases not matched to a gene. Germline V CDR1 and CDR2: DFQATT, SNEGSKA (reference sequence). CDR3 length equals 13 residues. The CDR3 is CSAPESGNGEQFF. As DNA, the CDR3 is TGCAGTGCCCCTGAAAGCGGGAACGGTGAGCAGTTCTTC.

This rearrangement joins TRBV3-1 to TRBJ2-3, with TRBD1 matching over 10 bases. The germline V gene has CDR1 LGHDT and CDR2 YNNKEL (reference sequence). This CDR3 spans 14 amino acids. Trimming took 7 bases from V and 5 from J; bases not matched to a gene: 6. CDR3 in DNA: TGTGCCAGCAACCCGGGACAGGGGATAGATACGCAGTATTTT. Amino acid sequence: CASNPGQGIDTQYF.

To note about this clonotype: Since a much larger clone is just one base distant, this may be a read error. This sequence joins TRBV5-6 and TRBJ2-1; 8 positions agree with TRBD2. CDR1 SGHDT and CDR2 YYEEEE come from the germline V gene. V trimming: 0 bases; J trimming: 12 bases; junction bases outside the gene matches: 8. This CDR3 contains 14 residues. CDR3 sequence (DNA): TGTGCCAGCAGCTTGGTCAGGACTAGCTATGTGCAGTTCTTC. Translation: CASSLVRTSYVQFF.

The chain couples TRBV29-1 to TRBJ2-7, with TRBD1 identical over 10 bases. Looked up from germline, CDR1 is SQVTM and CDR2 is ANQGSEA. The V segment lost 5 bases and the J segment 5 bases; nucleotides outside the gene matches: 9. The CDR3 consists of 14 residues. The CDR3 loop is CSVRTGTGVHEQYF. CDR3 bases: TGCAGCGTTCGGACCGGGACAGGGGTCCACGAGCAGTACTTC.

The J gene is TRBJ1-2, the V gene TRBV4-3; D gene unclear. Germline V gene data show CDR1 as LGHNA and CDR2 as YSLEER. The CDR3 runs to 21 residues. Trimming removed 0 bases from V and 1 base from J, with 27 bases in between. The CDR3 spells CASSQEFPPDWEREYNYGYTF. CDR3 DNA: TGCGCCAGCAGCCAAGAATTTCCCCCGGATTGGGAGCGGGAATATAACTATGGCTACACCTTC.

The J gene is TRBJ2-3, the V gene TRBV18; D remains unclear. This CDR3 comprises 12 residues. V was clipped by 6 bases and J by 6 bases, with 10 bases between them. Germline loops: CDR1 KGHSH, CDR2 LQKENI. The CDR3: CASSHRRDTQYF. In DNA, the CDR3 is TGTGCCAGCTCGCATCGTAGGGATACGCAGTATTTT.

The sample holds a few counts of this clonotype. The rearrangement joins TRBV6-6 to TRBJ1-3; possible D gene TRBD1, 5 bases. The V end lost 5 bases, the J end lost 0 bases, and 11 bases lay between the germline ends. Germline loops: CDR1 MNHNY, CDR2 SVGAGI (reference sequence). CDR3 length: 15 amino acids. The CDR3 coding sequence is TGTGCCAGCAGTCCGTCAGGGTTCTCTGGAAACACCATATATTTT. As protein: CASSPSGFSGNTIYF.

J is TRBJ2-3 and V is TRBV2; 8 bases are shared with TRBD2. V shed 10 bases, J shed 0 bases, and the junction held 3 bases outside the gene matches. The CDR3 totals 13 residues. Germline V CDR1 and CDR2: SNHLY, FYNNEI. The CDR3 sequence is CATASGSTDTQYF. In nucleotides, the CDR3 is TGTGCCACTGCTAGCGGGAGCACAGATACGCAGTATTTT.

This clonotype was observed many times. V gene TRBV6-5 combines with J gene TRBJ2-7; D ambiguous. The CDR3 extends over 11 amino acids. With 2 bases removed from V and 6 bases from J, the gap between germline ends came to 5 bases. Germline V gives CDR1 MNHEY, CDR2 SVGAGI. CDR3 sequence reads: CASSYLGEQYF. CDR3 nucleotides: TGTGCCAGCAGTTACCTTGGCGAGCAGTACTTC.

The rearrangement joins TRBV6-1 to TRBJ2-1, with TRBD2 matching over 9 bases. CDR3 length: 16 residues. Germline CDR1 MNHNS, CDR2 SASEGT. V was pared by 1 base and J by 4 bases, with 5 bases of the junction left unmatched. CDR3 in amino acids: CASSEVGGRVYNEQFF. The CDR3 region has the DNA TGTGCCAGCAGTGAAGTGGGCGGGAGGGTTTACAATGAGCAGTTCTTC.

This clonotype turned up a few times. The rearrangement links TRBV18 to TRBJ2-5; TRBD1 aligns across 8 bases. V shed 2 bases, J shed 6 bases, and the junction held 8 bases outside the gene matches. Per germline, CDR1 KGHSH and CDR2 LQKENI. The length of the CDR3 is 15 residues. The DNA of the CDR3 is TGTGCCAGCTCACCATTCGGACAGGGAGGACAGACCCAGTACTTC. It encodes CASSPFGQGGQTQYF.

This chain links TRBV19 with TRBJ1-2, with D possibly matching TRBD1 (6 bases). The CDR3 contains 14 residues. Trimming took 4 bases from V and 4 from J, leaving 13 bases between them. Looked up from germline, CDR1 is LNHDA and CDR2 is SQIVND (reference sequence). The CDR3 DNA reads TGTGCCAGTAGTAATGGACAGACATTCTATGGCTACACCTTC. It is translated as CASSNGQTFYGYTF.

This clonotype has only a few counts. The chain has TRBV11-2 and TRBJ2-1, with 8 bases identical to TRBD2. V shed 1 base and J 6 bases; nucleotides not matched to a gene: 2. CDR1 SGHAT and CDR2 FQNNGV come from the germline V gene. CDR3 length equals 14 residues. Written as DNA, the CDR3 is TGTGCCAGCAGCTTAGCCGGGAGGGCCAATGAGCAGTTCTTC. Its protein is CASSLAGRANEQFF. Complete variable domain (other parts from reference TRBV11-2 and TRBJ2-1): EAGVAQSPRYKIIEKRQSVAFWCNPISGHATLYWYQQILGQGPKLLIQFQNNGVVDDSQLPKDRFSAERLKGVDSTLKIQPAKLEDSAVYLCASSLAGRANEQFFGPGTRLTVL.

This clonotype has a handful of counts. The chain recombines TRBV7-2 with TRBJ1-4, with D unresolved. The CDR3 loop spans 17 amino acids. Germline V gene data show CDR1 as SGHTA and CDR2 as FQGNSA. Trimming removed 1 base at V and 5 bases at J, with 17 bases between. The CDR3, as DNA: TGTGCCAGCAGCTTAGTTCAGATGACGGGCGGAAATGAAAAACTGTTTTTT. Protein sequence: CASSLVQMTGGNEKLFF.

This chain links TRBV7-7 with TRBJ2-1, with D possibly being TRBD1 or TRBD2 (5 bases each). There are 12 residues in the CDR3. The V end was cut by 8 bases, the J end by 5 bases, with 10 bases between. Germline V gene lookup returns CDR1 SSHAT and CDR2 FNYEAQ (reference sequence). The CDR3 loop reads CASGTLDNEQFF. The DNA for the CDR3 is TGTGCCAGCGGGACCCTTGACAATGAGCAGTTCTTC.

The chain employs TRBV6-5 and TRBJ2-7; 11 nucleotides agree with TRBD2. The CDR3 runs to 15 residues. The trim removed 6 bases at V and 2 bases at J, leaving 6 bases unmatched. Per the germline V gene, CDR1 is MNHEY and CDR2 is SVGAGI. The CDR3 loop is CASSIPTSGTYEQYF. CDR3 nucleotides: TGTGCCAGCAGCATACCGACTAGCGGGACCTACGAGCAGTACTTC.

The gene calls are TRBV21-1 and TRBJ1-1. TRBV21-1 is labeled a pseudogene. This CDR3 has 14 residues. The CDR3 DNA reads TGTGCCAGCAGCGAGTTCGCCACGAACACTGAAGCTTTCTTT. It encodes CASSEFATNTEAFF.

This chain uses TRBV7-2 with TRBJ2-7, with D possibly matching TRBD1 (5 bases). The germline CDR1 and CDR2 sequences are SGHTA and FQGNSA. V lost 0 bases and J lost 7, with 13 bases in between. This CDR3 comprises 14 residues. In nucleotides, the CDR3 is TGTGCCAGCAGCTTAGCGTATGGGGCTAGGGAGCAGTACTTC. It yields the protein CASSLAYGAREQYF.

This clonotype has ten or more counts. The CDR3 coding sequence is TGTGCCAGCAGCTCCCCAGCCGGACACACCATGCAGACTGAAGCTTTCTTT. It yields the protein CASSSPAGHTMQTEAFF. V gene TRBV7-2 combines with J gene TRBJ1-1; tentative D call: TRBD1 (5 bases). Trimming pared 4 bases from V and 5 bases from J, leaving 23 bases between. This CDR3 region has 17 residues. The germline gives CDR1 SGHTA, CDR2 FQGNSA.